The 18 T cell receptor beta chains below all came from one sample that was sequenced in a study of blood T cell repertoires in COVID-19. Some clones are missing from TCRdb's copy, which holds only in-frame ones; the method was immunoSEQ multiplex PCR. This sample has fewer than 110,000 clones; about three quarters occur once, and the top ten carry around 4.4%. The sequencing sample was made of peripheral blood. These receptors all stem from a man between 65 and 85 years old with acute or convalescent COVID-19.

The rearrangement links TRBV6-1 to TRBJ2-4; 10 bases are a match to TRBD2. Trimming removed 0 bases from V and 6 bases from J; junction bases left unmatched: 5. The CDR3 consists of 16 residues. The germline gives CDR1 MNHNS, CDR2 SASEGT. The CDR3 protein is CASSEAGSGRGNIQYF. For the CDR3, the DNA is TGTGCCAGCAGTGAAGCGGGCAGCGGGAGGGGAAACATTCAGTACTTC.

The V and J genes are TRBV5-1 and TRBJ1-4; 8 positions match TRBD1. With V trimmed by 1 base and J by 8 bases, 13 bases remained unmatched. The CDR3 totals 17 residues. From germline, CDR1 is SGHRS and CDR2 YFSETQ. CDR3 sequence: CASSLSSGTGWEEKLFF. CDR3 nucleotide sequence: TGCGCCAGCAGCTTGTCAAGCGGGACAGGTTGGGAAGAAAAACTGTTTTTT.

The V call is TRBV6-5, the J call TRBJ1-5; 7 nucleotides match TRBD1. The CDR3 is 15 amino acids. Germline lookup yields CDR1 MNHEY and CDR2 SVGAGI. V shed 6 bases and J 5 bases; nucleotides not matched to a gene: 10. The CDR3 nucleotides read TGTGCCAGCAGATTAAGACAGGGTGGGGATCAGCCCCAGCATTTT. Translating gives CASRLRQGGDQPQHF.

This chain joins TRBV5-1 and TRBJ2-6; D unresolved. Germline V gene lookup returns CDR1 SGHRS and CDR2 YFSETQ. The V and J ends lost 0 bases and 0 bases respectively, with 13 bases between them. The CDR3 consists of 18 residues. The CDR3 loop reads CASSLATASLSGANVLTF. The CDR3 DNA reads TGCGCCAGCAGCTTGGCCACAGCAAGTCTCTCTGGGGCCAACGTCCTGACTTTC.

The rearrangement uses TRBV4-3 and TRBJ1-1; TRBD1 is a possible D gene (6 bases). The V and J ends lost 0 bases and 6 bases respectively, with 14 bases between them. Germline assignment: CDR1 LGHNA and CDR2 YSLEER. The length of the CDR3 is 15 residues. The CDR3 bases are TGCGCCAGCAGCCAAGAGGGGGGGCGCACCGCTGAAGCTTTCTTT. Its protein product is CASSQEGGRTAEAFF.

This clone was counted only a few times. The CDR3 region has the DNA TGCGCCAGCAGCGTGACTAGCGGAGGCTCCTACGAGCAGTACTTC. It encodes CASSVTSGGSYEQYF. The V gene is TRBV5-1, the J gene TRBJ2-7, with TRBD2 matching 9 bases. CDR3 length: 15 residues. CDR1 and CDR2 from the germline V gene are SGHRS and YFSETQ. The V gene end was trimmed by 4 bases and the J gene end by 0 bases; junction bases not matched to a gene: 5.

CDR3 DNA: TGCGCCAGCAGCCAAGCAGGGGCCGGATATGGCTACACCTTC. It specifies CASSQAGAGYGYTF. V gene TRBV4-3 combines with J gene TRBJ1-2, with D perhaps TRBD1 (6 bases). Germline V gene data show CDR1 as LGHNA and CDR2 as YSLEER. V was cut by 1 base and J by 5 bases, with 11 bases left in between. This CDR3 is 14 amino acids long.

This chain uses TRBV27 with TRBJ2-1; D might be TRBD1 (6 bases). The CDR3 spans 12 residues. Germline values: CDR1 MNHEY, CDR2 SMNVEV (reference sequence). V was cut by 3 bases and J by 11 bases, with 11 bases left in between. CDR3 amino acids: CASSFGTQKQFF. The CDR3 DNA sequence: TGTGCCAGCAGTTTCGGGACACAGAAGCAGTTCTTC.

This clone occurred a few times. The CDR3 is CAIRDPQGLATEAFF. DNA for the CDR3: TGTGCCATCAGGGATCCACAGGGGCTTGCGACTGAAGCTTTCTTT. The rearrangement uses TRBV10-3 and TRBJ1-1, with 7 nucleotides matching TRBD1. The CDR3 length is 15 residues. V lost 6 bases to trimming and J lost 5 bases; unmatched junction nucleotides: 12. Germline values: CDR1 ENHRY, CDR2 SYGVKD.

The chain carries TRBV7-9 and TRBJ1-5, with D hard to call. Trimming stripped 2 bases from V and 1 base from J, with 6 bases between. The CDR3 loop spans 14 amino acids. The germline CDR1 and CDR2 sequences are SEHNR and FQNEAQ (reference sequence). The DNA for the CDR3 is TGTGCCAGCAGCTTACTCGGGAGCAATCAGCCCCAGCATTTT. Protein: CASSLLGSNQPQHF.

The chain recombines TRBV27 with TRBJ1-4; TRBD1 matches 8 bases. The CDR3 has 17 amino acids. From germline, CDR1 is MNHEY and CDR2 SMNVEV (reference sequence). Unmatched junction bases numbered 13, after V lost 2 bases and J lost 8 bases. The CDR3 DNA follows: TGTGCCAGCAGTTTAAGGTCCACAGGGGGAGGTGGGGAAAAACTGTTTTTT. Encoded protein: CASSLRSTGGGGEKLFF.

This clone appeared a single time. The sample contains more than one DNA sequence encoding this CDR3. The chain is built from TRBV7-2 and TRBJ1-1; D ambiguous. Germline V lookup: CDR1 SGHTA, CDR2 FQGNSA. This CDR3 is 13 amino acids long. The V gene lost 1 base and the J gene lost 1 base, with 4 bases spanning the gap. The CDR3 DNA reads as TGTGCCAGCAGCTTAGGACAGAACACTGAAGCTTTCTTT. Amino acids: CASSLGQNTEAFF. The full variable domain, with the rest looked up from reference TRBV7-2 and TRBJ1-1, is GAGVSQSPSNKVTEKGKDVELRCDPISGHTALYWYRQSLGQGLEFLIYFQGNSAPDKSGLPSDRFSAERTGGSVSTLTIQRTQQEDSAVYLCASSLGQNTEAFFGQGTRLTVV.

The V gene is TRBV11-3, the J gene TRBJ1-2, with D maybe TRBD1 (6 bases). Between the trimmed V and J ends, which lost 6 bases and 4 bases, there was a span of 15 bases. Germline CDR1 and CDR2: SGHNT and YENEEA. The CDR3 covers 14 residues. Written as DNA, the CDR3 is TGTGCCAGCAGGACCTCAATGGACAGCTATGGCTACACCTTC. This codes for CASRTSMDSYGYTF.

This clone was seen only once. The genes are TRBV6-1 and TRBJ1-1; D may be TRBD1 (5 bases). Between the trimmed V and J ends, which lost 0 bases and 10 bases, there was a span of 21 bases. CDR3 length: 16 amino acids. In germline, CDR1 is MNHNS, CDR2 SASEGT. This chain's CDR3 is CASSEASAGIALGAFF. CDR3 bases: TGTGCCAGCAGTGAAGCGTCGGCAGGGATTGCCCTGGGAGCTTTCTTT.

The gene calls are TRBV9 and TRBJ1-1, with 7 nucleotides matching TRBD1. The CDR3 runs 13 residues. V gave up 0 bases and J gave up 7 bases; unmatched junction bases: 3. CDR1 and CDR2 from the germline V gene are SGDLS and YYNGEE. The CDR3 is CASSVGQGLEAFF. CDR3 in DNA: TGTGCCAGCAGCGTAGGACAGGGCCTTGAAGCTTTCTTT.

The chain links TRBV6-1 to TRBJ2-5; TRBD1 agrees at 8 bases. In germline, CDR1 is MNHNS, CDR2 SASEGT. V lost 1 base, J lost 2 bases, and 6 bases stayed unmatched. There are 16 residues in the CDR3. CDR3 protein: CASSEGSTGGQETQYF. CDR3 nucleotides: TGTGCCAGCAGTGAAGGGAGTACAGGGGGGCAAGAGACCCAGTACTTC.

The J gene is TRBJ1-5, the V gene TRBV7-8; D gene unclear. V was pared by 5 bases and J by 2 bases, with 10 bases between. The CDR3 consists of 14 residues. Per the germline V gene, CDR1 is SGHVS and CDR2 is FQNEAQ. Written as DNA, the CDR3 is TGTGCCAGCAGCCCCCGTGGAGGCAATCAGCCCCAGCATTTT. Translation gives CASSPRGGNQPQHF.

The chain joins TRBV5-6 to TRBJ2-7; 7 positions agree with TRBD2. Per germline, CDR1 SGHDT and CDR2 YYEEEE. This CDR3 region has 13 residues. V shed 4 bases and J 8 bases; nucleotides not matched to a gene: 9. The CDR3 is CASSPLGGTKQYF. In DNA, the CDR3 is TGTGCCAGCAGCCCCCTGGGGGGGACTAAGCAGTACTTC.